Each of the 8 T cell receptor beta chains below was sequenced from the same sample in a study of blood T cells in healthy people across ages. Primed by a sample-barcoded 5' primer and a J-beta primer mix, a second PCR proceeded for roughly 7 to 11 cycles. TCRdb redid the calling of the 5' RACE reads with MiXCR, one entry per CDR3 protein. The sample carries 600,000 to 850,000 distinct CDR3 sequences, about 42% recorded once. The source material was blood. These receptor sequences come from a woman aged 55 to 70 in good health.

The V and J genes are TRBV19 and TRBJ2-3; 9 bases align to TRBD2. J gave up 2 bases and V 4 bases, and 4 bases lay outside the gene matches. CDR1 is LNHDA and CDR2 is SQIVND in the germline V gene (reference sequence). The CDR3 spans 15 residues. CDR3 amino acids: CASSTASGVTDTQYF. The CDR3, as DNA: TGTGCCAGTAGTACGGCTAGCGGGGTCACAGATACGCAGTATTTT.

The gene calls are TRBV6-2 or TRBV6-3 and TRBJ2-5, with a possible D match to TRBD2 (5 bases). Looked up from germline, CDR1 is MNHEY and CDR2 is SVGEGT. This CDR3 comprises 11 residues. The V gene lost 8 bases and the J gene lost 5 bases, with 9 bases spanning the gap. The CDR3 DNA sequence: TGTGCCAGCGGACTGTTGGAGACCCAGTACTTC. Translated, it gives CASGLLETQYF.

In the case of this clonotype: A single base separates this from a much larger clone, so it may be a read error. J is TRBJ2-3 and V is TRBV4-2; D unresolved. Trimming stripped 1 base from V and 6 bases from J, with 8 bases between. Germline assignment: CDR1 LGHNA and CDR2 YNFKEQ. This CDR3 region has 13 residues. DNA for the CDR3: TGTGCCAGCAGCCAAGCCGGTGTGGATACGCAGTATTTT. It yields the protein CASSQAGVDTQYF.

This clonotype has a handful of counts. This chain joins TRBV3-1 and TRBJ2-5, with 11 bases that match TRBD2. CDR3 length equals 17 residues. Germline V gene sequence: CDR1 LGHDT, CDR2 YNNKEL (reference sequence). J lost 1 base, V lost 3 bases, and 7 bases had no gene match. DNA for the CDR3: TGTGCCAGCAGCCATGTGGGGACTAGCGGATCCCAAGAGACCCAGTACTTC. Protein sequence: CASSHVGTSGSQETQYF.

This clonotype has a count of ten or more. The chain combines TRBV6-6 with TRBJ2-7, with 8 nucleotides matching TRBD2. The ends lost 8 bases at V and 2 bases at J; junction bases unmatched: 5. This CDR3 spans 13 amino acids. Germline values: CDR1 MNHNY, CDR2 SVGAGI (reference sequence). CDR3 sequence (DNA): TGTGCCAGCCGACCTAGCGGGCCCTACGAGCAGTACTTC. As protein: CASRPSGPYEQYF.

The chain has TRBV10-3 and TRBJ2-7; the D gene is possibly TRBD1 (6 bases). Trimming stripped 7 bases from V and 0 bases from J, with 10 bases between. From germline, CDR1 is ENHRY and CDR2 SYGVKD. The CDR3 consists of 13 residues. The CDR3 sequence: CAITGQSSYEQYF. DNA for the CDR3: TGTGCCATCACCGGACAGAGCTCCTACGAGCAGTACTTC.

CDR3 residues: CASRGQGVNGYTF. The CDR3 DNA follows: TGTGCCAGCAGGGGCCAGGGTGTAAATGGCTACACCTTC. This chain uses TRBV28 with TRBJ1-2; D is possibly TRBD1 (5 bases). V was cut by 6 bases and J by 6 bases, with 14 bases left in between. Germline-derived CDR1 and CDR2 are MDHEN and SYDVKM. The CDR3 is 13 residues long.

The rearrangement uses TRBV5-1 and TRBJ2-7; D may match TRBD1 or TRBD2 (5 bases each). The V gene lost 0 bases and the J gene lost 2 bases, with 15 bases spanning the gap. The germline V gene has CDR1 SGHRS and CDR2 YFSETQ. This CDR3 contains 16 residues. CDR3 nucleotides: TGCGCCAGCAGCTTGGTAGGGGCAACGGGAACCTACGAGCAGTACTTC. Translated, it gives CASSLVGATGTYEQYF.